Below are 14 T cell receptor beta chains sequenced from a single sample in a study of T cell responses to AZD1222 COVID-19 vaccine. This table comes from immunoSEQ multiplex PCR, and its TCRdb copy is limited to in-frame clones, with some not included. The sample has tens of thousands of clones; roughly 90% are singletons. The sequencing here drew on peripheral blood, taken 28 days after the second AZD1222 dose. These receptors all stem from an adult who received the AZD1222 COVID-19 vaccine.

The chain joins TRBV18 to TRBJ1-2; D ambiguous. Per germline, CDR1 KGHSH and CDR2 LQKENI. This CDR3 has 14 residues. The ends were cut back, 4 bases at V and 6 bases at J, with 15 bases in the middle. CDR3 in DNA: TGTGCCAGCTCACTTATACCCGACGGCGATGGCTACACCTTC. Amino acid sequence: CASSLIPDGDGYTF.

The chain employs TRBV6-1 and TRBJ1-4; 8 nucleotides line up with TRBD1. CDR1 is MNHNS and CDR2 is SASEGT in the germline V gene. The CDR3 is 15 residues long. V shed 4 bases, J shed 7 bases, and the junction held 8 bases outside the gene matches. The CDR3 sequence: CASSGSQGVSEKLFF. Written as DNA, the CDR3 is TGTGCCAGCAGTGGTTCACAGGGGGTGAGTGAAAAACTGTTTTTT.

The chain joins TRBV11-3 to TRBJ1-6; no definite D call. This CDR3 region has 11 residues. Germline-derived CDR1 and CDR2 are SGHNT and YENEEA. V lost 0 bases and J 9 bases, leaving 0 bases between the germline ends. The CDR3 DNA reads TGTGCCAGCAGCTTAGATTCACCCCTCCACTTT. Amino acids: CASSLDSPLHF.

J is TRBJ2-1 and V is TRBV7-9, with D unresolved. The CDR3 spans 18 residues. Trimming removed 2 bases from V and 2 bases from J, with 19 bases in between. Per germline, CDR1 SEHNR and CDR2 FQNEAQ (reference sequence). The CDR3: CASSLRERVGFPYNEQFF. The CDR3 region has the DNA TGTGCCAGCAGCTTAAGGGAACGGGTGGGGTTCCCCTACAATGAGCAGTTCTTC.

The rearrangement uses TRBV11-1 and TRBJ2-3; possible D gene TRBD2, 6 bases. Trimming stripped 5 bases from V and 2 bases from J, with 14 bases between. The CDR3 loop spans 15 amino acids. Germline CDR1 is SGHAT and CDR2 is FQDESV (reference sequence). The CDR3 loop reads CASSQRLVSTDTQYF. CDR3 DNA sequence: TGTGCCAGCAGCCAACGACTAGTTTCCACAGATACGCAGTATTTT.

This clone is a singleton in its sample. As DNA, the CDR3 is TGTGCCAGCAGCTTACCTTTAATAGAAAACTACGAGCAGTACTTC. It specifies CASSLPLIENYEQYF. This chain links TRBV6-6 with TRBJ2-7; D gene uncertain. This CDR3 is built from 15 residues. Trimming left V 6 bases short and J 3 bases short, with 18 bases between. Germline V gene lookup returns CDR1 MNHNY and CDR2 SVGAGI (reference sequence).

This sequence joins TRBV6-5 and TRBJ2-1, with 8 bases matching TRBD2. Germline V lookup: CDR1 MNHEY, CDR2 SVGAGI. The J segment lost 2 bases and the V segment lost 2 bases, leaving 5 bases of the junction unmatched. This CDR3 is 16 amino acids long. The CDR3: CASSYDRTSPYNEQFF. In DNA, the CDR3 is TGTGCCAGCAGTTACGACCGGACTAGCCCCTACAATGAGCAGTTCTTC.

The CDR3 coding sequence is TGTGCCAGCAGCTCAAGCTGGACGGACAATCAGCCCCAGCATTTT. It specifies CASSSSWTDNQPQHF. J is TRBJ1-5 and V is TRBV11-2; D gene ambiguous. Germline CDR1 reads SGHAT; CDR2 reads FQNNGV. This CDR3 comprises 15 residues. Trimming shortened V by 4 bases and J by 3 bases, and 13 bases separated the two germline ends.

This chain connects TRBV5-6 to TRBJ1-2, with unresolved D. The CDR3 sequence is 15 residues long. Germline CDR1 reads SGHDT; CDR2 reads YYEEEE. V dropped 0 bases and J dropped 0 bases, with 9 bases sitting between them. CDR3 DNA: TGTGCCAGCAGCTTGGACGGACGATCTAACTATGGCTACACCTTC. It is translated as CASSLDGRSNYGYTF.

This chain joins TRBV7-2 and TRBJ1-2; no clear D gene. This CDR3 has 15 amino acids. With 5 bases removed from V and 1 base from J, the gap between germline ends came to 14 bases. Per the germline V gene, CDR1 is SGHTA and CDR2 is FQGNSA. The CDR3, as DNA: TGTGCCAGCAGCACCGCCCCCCGGAGTAACTATGGCTACACCTTC. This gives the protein CASSTAPRSNYGYTF.

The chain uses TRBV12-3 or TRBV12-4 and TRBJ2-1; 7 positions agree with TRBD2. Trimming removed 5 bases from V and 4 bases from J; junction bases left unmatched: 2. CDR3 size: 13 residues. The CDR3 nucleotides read TGTGCCAGCAGTAGGGAGGGTTACAATGAGCAGTTCTTC. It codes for CASSREGYNEQFF.

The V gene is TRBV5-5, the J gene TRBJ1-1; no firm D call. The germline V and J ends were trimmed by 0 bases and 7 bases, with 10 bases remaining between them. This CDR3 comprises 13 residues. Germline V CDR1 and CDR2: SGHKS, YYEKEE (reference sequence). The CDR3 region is CASSLGPENEAFF. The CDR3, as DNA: TGTGCCAGCAGCTTGGGGCCCGAGAATGAAGCTTTCTTT.

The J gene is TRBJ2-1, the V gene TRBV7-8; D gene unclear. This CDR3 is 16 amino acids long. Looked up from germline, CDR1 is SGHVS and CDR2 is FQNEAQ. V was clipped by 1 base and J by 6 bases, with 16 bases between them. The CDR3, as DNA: TGTGCCAGCAGCTTAGAAAGCCTAGTTGGCGTCAATGAGCAGTTCTTC. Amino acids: CASSLESLVGVNEQFF.

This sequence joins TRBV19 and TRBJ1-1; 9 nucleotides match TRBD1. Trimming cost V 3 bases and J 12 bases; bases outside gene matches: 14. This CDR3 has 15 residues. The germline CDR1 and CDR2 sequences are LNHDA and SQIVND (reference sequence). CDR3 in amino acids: CASSMGDGTGRITFF. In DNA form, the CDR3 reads TGTGCCAGTAGTATGGGAGACGGGACAGGGCGAATCACTTTCTTT.